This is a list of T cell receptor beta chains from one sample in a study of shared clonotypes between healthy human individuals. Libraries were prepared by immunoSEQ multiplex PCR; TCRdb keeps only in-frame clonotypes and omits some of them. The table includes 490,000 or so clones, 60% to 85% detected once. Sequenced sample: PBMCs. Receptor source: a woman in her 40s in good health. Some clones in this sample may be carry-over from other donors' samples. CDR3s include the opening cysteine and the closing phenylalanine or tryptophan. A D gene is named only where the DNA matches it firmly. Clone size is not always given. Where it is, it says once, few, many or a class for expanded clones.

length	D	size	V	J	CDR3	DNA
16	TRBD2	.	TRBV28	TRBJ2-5	CASSLGLAGGPETQYF	TGTGCCAGCAGTTTAGGACTAGCGGGAGGGCCGGAGACCCAGTACTTC
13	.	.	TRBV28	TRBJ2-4	CASIGRGGNIQYF	TGTGCCAGCATCGGCAGGGGTGGAAACATTCAGTACTTC
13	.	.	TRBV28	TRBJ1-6	CASKRGSGSPLHF	TGTGCCAGCAAGAGGGGCAGTGGTTCACCCCTCCACTTT
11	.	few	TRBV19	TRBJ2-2	CASRNTGELFF	TGTGCCAGTAGGAACACCGGGGAGCTGTTTTTT
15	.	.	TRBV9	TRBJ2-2	CASSVDISPTGELFF	TGTGCCAGCAGCGTAGATATTTCGCCGACCGGGGAGCTGTTTTTT
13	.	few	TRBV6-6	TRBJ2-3	CASSWKLGDTQYF	TGTGCCAGCAGTTGGAAGTTGGGCGATACGCAGTATTTT
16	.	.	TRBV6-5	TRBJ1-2	CASSYHWGGGLGGYTF	TGTGCCAGCAGTTACCACTGGGGCGGTGGACTTGGTGGCTACACCTTC
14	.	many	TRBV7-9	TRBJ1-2	CASSLDGANYGYTF	TGTGCCAGCAGCTTAGACGGAGCTAACTATGGCTACACCTTC
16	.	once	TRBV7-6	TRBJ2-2	CASSLALVWAAGELFF	TGTGCCAGCAGCTTAGCGCTGGTATGGGCGGCCGGGGAGCTGTTTTTT
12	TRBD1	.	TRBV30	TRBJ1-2	CAWNTGDYGYTF	TGTGCCTGGAACACAGGGGACTATGGCTACACCTTC